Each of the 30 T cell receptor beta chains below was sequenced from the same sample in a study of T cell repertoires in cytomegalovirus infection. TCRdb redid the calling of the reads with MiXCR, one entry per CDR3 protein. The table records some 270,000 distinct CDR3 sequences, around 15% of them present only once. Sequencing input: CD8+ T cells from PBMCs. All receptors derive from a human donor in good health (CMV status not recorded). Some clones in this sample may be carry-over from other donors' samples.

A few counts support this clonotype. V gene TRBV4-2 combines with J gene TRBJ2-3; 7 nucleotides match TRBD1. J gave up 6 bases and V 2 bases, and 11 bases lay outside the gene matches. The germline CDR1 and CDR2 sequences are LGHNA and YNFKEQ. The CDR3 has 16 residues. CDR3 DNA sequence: TGTGCCAGCAGCCAACTCGACAGGGCCTCAGGGGATACGCAGTATTTT. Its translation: CASSQLDRASGDTQYF.

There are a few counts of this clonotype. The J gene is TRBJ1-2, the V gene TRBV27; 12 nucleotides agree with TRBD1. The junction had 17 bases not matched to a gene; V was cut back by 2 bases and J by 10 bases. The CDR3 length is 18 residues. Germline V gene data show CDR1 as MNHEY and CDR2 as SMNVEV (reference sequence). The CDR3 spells CASSLQTFSPGQGADYTF. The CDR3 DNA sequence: TGTGCCAGCAGTTTACAAACCTTTTCCCCGGGACAGGGGGCAGACTACACCTTC.

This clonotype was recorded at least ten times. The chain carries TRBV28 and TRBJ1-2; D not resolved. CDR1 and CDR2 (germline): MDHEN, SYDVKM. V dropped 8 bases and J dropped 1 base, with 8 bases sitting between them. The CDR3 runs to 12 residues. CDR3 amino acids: CASGDGNYGYTF. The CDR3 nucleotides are TGTGCCAGCGGCGACGGTAACTATGGCTACACCTTC.

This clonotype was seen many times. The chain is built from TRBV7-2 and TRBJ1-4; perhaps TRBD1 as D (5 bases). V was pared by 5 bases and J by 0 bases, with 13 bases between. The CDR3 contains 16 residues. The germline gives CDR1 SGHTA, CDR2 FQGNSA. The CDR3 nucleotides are TGTGCCAGCAGCCTAACAGGCCCTGCAACTAATGAAAAACTGTTTTTT. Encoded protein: CASSLTGPATNEKLFF.

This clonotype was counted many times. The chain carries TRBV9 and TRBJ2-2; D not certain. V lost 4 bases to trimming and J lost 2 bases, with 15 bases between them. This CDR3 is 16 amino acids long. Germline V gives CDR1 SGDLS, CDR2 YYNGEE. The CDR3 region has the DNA TGTGCCAGCAGCCCCACCGTGACACGAAACACCGGGGAGCTGTTTTTT. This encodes CASSPTVTRNTGELFF.

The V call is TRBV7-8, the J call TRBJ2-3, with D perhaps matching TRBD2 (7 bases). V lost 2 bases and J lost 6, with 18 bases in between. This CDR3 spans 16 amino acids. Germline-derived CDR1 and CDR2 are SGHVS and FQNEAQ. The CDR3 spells CASSLSRGGGMDTQYF. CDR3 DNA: TGTGCCAGCAGCTTAAGTAGGGGGGGGGGGATGGATACGCAGTATTTT.

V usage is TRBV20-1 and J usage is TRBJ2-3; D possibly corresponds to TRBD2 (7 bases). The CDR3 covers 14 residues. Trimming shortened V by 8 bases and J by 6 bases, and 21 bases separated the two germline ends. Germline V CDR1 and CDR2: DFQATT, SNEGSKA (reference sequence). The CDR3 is CSTGGTKGGDTQYF. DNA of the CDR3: TGCAGTACCGGGGGCACGAAGGGGGGGGATACGCAGTATTTT.

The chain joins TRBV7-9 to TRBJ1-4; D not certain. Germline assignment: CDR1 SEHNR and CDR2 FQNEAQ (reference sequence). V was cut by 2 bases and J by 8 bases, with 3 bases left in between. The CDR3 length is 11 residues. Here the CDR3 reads CASSLLEKLFF. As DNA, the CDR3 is TGTGCCAGCAGCTTATTAGAAAAACTGTTTTTT.

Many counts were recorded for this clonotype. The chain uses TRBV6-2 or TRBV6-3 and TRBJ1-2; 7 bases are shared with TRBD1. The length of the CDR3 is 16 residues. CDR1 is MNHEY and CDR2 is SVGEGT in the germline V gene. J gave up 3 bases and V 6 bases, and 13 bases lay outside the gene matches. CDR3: CASRTGRGLADYGYTF. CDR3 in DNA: TGTGCCAGCAGAACCGGAAGGGGGCTTGCGGACTATGGCTACACCTTC.

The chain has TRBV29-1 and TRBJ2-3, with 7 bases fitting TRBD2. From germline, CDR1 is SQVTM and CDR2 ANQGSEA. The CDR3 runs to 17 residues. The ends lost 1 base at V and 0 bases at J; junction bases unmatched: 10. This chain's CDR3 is CSVEGETSYTSTDTQYF. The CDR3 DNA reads TGCAGCGTTGAAGGCGAGACTAGCTACACTAGCACAGATACGCAGTATTTT.

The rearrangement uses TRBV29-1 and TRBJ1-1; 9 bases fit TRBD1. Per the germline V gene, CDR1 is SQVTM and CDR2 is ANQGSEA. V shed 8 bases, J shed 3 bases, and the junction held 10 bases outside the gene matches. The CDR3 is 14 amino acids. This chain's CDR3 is CSTEGDRVDTEAFF. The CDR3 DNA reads TGCAGCACCGAAGGGGACAGGGTGGACACTGAAGCTTTCTTT.

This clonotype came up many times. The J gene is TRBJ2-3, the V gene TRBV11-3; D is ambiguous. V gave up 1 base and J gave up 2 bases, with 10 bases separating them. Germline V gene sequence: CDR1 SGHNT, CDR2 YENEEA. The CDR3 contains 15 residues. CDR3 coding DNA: TGTGCCAGCAGCTTAGGGGCTGGAGCCACAGATACGCAGTATTTT. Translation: CASSLGAGATDTQYF.

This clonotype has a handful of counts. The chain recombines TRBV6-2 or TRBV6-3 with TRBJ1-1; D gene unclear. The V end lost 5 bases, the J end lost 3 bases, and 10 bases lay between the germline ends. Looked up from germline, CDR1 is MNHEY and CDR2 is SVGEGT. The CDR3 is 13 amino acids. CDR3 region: CASSPLVDTEAFF. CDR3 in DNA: TGTGCCAGCAGTCCGTTAGTTGACACTGAAGCTTTCTTT.

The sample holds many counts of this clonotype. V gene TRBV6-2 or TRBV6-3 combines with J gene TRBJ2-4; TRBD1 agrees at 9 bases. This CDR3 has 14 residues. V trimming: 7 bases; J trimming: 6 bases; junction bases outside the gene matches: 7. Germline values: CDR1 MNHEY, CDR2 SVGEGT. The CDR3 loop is CASTTGGQGNIQYF. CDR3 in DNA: TGTGCCAGCACCACCGGGGGACAGGGAAACATTCAGTACTTC.

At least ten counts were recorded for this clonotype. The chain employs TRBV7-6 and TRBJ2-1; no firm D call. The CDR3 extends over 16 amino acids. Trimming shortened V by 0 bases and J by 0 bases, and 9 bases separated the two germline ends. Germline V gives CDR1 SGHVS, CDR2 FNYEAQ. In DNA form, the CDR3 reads TGTGCCAGCAGCTTAGCGAGCTCGAGCTCCTACAATGAGCAGTTCTTC. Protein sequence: CASSLASSSSYNEQFF.

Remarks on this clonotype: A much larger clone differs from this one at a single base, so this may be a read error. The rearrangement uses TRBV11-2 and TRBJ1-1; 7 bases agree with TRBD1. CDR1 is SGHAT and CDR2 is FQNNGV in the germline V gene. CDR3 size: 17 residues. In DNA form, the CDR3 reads TGTGCCAGCAGCTTAGTACCGCAGGGGGGCATGAACACTGAAGCTCTCTTT. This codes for CASSLVPQGGMNTEALF.

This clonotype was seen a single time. The CDR3 here is CASSQGLTGGLAGRTDTQYF. The CDR3 bases are TGTGCCAGCAGCCAAGGCTTGACCGGGGGACTAGCGGGGAGAACAGATACGCAGTATTTT. The rearrangement links TRBV3-1 to TRBJ2-3, with TRBD2 matching 13 bases. The junction had 13 bases not matched to a gene; V was cut back by 1 base and J by 3 bases. The germline V gene has CDR1 LGHDT and CDR2 YNNKEL (reference sequence). The CDR3 runs 20 residues.

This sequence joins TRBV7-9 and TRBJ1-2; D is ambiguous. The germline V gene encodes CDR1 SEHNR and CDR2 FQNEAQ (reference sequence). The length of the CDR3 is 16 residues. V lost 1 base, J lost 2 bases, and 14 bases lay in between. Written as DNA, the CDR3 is TGTGCCAGCAGCTTAGAATGGAATCTTCGGAACTATGGCTACACCTTC. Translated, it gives CASSLEWNLRNYGYTF. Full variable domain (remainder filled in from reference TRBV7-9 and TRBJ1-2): DTGVSQNPRHKITKRGQNVTFRCDPISEHNRLYWYRQTLGQGPEFLTYFQNEAQLEKSRLLSDRFSAERPKGSFSTLEIQRTEQGDSAMYLCASSLEWNLRNYGYTFGSGTRLTVV.

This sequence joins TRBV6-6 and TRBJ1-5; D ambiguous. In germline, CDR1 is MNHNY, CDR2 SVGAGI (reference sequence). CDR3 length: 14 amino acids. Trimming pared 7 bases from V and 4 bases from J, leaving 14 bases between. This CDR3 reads CASTPLEENQPQHF. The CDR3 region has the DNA TGTGCCAGCACCCCTTTGGAGGAGAATCAGCCCCAGCATTTT.

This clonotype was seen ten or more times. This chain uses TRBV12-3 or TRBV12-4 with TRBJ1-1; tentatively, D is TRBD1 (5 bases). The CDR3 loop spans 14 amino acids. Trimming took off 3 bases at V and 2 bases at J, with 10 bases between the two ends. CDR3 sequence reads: CASSFQGYNTEAFF. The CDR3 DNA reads TGTGCCAGCAGTTTTCAGGGTTACAACACTGAAGCTTTCTTT.

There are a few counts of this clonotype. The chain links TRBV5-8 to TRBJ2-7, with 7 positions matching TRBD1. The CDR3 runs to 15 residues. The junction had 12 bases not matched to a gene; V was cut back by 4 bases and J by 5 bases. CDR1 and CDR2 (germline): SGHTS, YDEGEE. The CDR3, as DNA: TGTGCCAGCAGCCCCATCCGACAGGGAATCCACGAGCAGTACTTC. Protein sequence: CASSPIRQGIHEQYF.

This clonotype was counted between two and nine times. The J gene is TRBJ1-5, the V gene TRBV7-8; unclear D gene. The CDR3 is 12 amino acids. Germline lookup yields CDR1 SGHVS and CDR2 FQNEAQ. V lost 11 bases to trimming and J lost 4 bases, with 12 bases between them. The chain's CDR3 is CAGSFLNQPQHF. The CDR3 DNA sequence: TGTGCCGGCTCATTTCTGAATCAGCCCCAGCATTTT.

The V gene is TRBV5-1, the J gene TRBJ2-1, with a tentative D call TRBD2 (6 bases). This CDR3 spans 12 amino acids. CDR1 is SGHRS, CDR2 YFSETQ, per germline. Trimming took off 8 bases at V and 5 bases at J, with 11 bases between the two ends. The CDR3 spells CARPGGHNEQFF. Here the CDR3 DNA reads TGCGCCAGGCCCGGGGGACACAATGAGCAGTTCTTC.

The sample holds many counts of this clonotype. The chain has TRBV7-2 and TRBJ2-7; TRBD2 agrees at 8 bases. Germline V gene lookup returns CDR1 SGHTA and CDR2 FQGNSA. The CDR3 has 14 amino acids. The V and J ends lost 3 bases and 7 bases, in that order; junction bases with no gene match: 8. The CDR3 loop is CASSFGGGPGEQYF. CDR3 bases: TGTGCCAGCAGCTTTGGCGGGGGGCCGGGGGAGCAGTACTTC.

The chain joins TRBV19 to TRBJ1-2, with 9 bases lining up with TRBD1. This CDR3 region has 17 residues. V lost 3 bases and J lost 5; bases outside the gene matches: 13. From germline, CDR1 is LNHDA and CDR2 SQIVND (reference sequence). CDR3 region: CASSMTPFGTGQYGYTF. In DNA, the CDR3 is TGTGCCAGTAGTATGACCCCATTCGGGACAGGGCAATATGGCTACACCTTC.

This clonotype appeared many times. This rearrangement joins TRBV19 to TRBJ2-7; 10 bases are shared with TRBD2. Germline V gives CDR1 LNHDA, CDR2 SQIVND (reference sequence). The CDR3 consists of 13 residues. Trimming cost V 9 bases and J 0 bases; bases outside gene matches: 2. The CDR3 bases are TGTGCCAGCGCTAGCGGGAGCTCCTACGAGCAGTACTTC. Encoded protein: CASASGSSYEQYF.

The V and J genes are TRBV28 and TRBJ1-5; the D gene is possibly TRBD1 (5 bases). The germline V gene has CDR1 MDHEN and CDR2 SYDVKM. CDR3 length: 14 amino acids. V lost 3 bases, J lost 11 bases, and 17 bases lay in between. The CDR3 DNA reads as TGTGCCAGCAGTTTCCGGGGCCCCGCGGACTCCCAGCATTTT. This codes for CASSFRGPADSQHF. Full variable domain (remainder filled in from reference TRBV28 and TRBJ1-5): DVKVTQSSRYLVKRTGEKVFLECVQDMDHENMFWYRQDPGLGLRLIYFSYDVKMKEKGDIPEGYSVSREKKERFSLILESASTNQTSMYLCASSFRGPADSQHFGDGTRLSIL.

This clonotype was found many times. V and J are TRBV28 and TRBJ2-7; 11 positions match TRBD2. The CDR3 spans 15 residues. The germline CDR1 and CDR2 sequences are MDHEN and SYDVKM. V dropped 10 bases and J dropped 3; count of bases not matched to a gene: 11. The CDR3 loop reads CATTPLAGGLYEQYF. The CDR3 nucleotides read TGTGCCACCACTCCCCTAGCGGGGGGTCTCTACGAGCAGTACTTC.

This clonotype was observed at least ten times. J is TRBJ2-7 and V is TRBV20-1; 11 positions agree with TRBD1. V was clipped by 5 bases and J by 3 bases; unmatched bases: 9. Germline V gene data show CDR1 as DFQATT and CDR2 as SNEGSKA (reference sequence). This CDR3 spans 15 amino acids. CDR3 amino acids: CSAPTVGTGGYEQYF. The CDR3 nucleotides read TGCAGTGCTCCTACCGTTGGGACAGGGGGCTACGAGCAGTACTTC.

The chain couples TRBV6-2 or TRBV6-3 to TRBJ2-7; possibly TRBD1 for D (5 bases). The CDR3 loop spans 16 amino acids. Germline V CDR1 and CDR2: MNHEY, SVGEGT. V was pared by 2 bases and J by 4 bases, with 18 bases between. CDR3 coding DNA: TGTGCCAGCAGTTACCGGTCGGACATGGGAACGTACGAGCAGTACTTC. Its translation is CASSYRSDMGTYEQYF.